Listed below are T cell receptor beta chains from one sample, sequenced in a study of blood T cell repertoires in COVID-19. Clones were sequenced by immunoSEQ multiplex PCR, and TCRdb holds only the in-frame ones, with some missing. The table lists about 400,000 clones, around nine tenths of them singletons. Sequenced: PBMCs or T cells enriched from blood (not recorded which). These receptor sequences come from a woman aged 30 to 39 who had recovered from COVID-19. Both conserved end residues are part of each CDR3. A D gene is named only where the DNA matches it firmly. The size entry is marked missing in some rows and otherwise reads once, few, many or a size class.

cdr3_aa,cdr3_nt,clone_size,v_call,d_call,j_call
CASSFRTSDTQYF,TGTGCCAGCAGCTTCCGGACTAGCGATACGCAGTATTTT,-,TRBV4-2,TRBD2,TRBJ2-3
CASSHEGAASYEQYF,TGCGCCAGCAGCCATGAGGGGGCGGCCTCCTACGAGCAGTACTTC,-,TRBV4-1,TRBD1,TRBJ2-7
CASSSYRTGMHSEAFF,TGTGCCAGCAGTTCATACCGGACAGGGATGCACTCCGAAGCTTTCTTT,-,TRBV28,TRBD1,TRBJ1-1
CASSQLVGTGDSPLHF,TGTGCCAGCAGCCAACTTGTGGGGACGGGGGATTCACCCCTCCACTTT,-,TRBV3-1/TRBV3-2,-,TRBJ1-6
CATSRGLAGAADTQYF,TGTGCCACCAGCAGAGGACTAGCGGGAGCTGCAGATACGCAGTATTTT,-,TRBV15,TRBD2,TRBJ2-3
CASSQRTGVYEQYF,TGTGCCAGCAGCCAAAGGACAGGGGTCTACGAGCAGTACTTC,-,TRBV3-1/TRBV3-2,TRBD1,TRBJ2-7
CASSPEGGTIYF,TGTGCCAGCAGCCCAGAAGGGGGCACCATATATTTT,-,TRBV9,-,TRBJ1-3
CASSLKGQLNEKLFF,TGTGCCAGCAGCTTGAAGGGACAGCTTAATGAAAAACTGTTTTTT,-,TRBV13,TRBD1,TRBJ1-4
CASSQDLQSSYNEQFF,TGTGCCAGCAGCCAAGATCTACAGAGCTCCTACAATGAGCAGTTCTTC,-,TRBV3-1/TRBV3-2,-,TRBJ2-1
CASSLRTGDTDTQYF,TGTGCCAGCAGCTTACGCACAGGGGACACAGATACGCAGTATTTT,-,TRBV7-6,TRBD1,TRBJ2-3
CASGEGSGSYNEQFF,TGTGCCAGCGGGGAGGGGAGCGGATCCTACAATGAGCAGTTCTTC,-,TRBV7-9,TRBD2,TRBJ2-1
CASSKDTSIEKLFF,TGTGCCAGTAGCAAAGACACCAGCATTGAAAAACTGTTTTTT,-,TRBV19,-,TRBJ1-4
CASSLGRGYNEQFF,TGCGCCAGCAGCTTGGGCAGGGGTTACAATGAGCAGTTCTTC,-,TRBV5-1,-,TRBJ2-1
CASSQGDRHYNEQFF,TGCGCCAGCAGCCAAGGGGACAGGCACTACAATGAGCAGTTCTTC,-,TRBV4-3,TRBD1,TRBJ2-1
CASSYFFRDEKLFF,TGTGCCAGCAGTTATTTTTTCAGGGATGAAAAACTGTTTTTT,once,TRBV6-5,-,TRBJ1-4
CASSQDSQETQYF,TGTGCCAGCAGTCAGGACTCCCAAGAGACCCAGTACTTC,-,TRBV12-3/TRBV12-4,-,TRBJ2-5
CASSTVPPQQVYDSPLHF,TGTGCCAGCTCAACAGTTCCTCCTCAACAGGTGTATGATTCACCCCTCCACTTT,-,TRBV18,-,TRBJ1-6
CASSVGQAPLDEQYF,TGCGCCAGCAGCGTTGGACAGGCCCCTTTGGACGAGCAGTACTTC,-,TRBV5-1,TRBD1,TRBJ2-7
CASSRPDHKGWTNIDLQETQYF,TGTGCCAGCAGCCGACCGGACCACAAAGGATGGACTAACATAGATCTGCAAGAGACCCAGTACTTC,-,TRBV3-1/TRBV3-2,-,TRBJ2-5
CASSLAGATEAFF,TGTGCCAGCAGCTTGGCGGGAGCCACTGAAGCTTTCTTT,-,TRBV5-4,-,TRBJ1-1
CASSVGQHQPQHF,TGTGCCAGCAGCGTAGGACAGCATCAGCCCCAGCATTTT,-,TRBV9,-,TRBJ1-5
CAISDRAEGNQPQHF,TGTGCCATCAGTGATCGGGCTGAGGGAAATCAGCCCCAGCATTTT,-,TRBV10-3,-,TRBJ1-5
CASSLRDEQYF,TGTGCCAGCAGTTTACGAGACGAGCAGTACTTC,-,TRBV12-3/TRBV12-4,-,TRBJ2-7
CASSPGPGITEAFF,TGTGCCAGCAGCCCAGGCCCCGGGATAACTGAAGCTTTCTTT,many,TRBV7-9,-,TRBJ1-1
CASSQTTGGWADTQYF,TGTGCCAGCAGCCAAACAACAGGGGGGTGGGCAGATACGCAGTATTTT,-,TRBV3-1/TRBV3-2,TRBD1,TRBJ2-3